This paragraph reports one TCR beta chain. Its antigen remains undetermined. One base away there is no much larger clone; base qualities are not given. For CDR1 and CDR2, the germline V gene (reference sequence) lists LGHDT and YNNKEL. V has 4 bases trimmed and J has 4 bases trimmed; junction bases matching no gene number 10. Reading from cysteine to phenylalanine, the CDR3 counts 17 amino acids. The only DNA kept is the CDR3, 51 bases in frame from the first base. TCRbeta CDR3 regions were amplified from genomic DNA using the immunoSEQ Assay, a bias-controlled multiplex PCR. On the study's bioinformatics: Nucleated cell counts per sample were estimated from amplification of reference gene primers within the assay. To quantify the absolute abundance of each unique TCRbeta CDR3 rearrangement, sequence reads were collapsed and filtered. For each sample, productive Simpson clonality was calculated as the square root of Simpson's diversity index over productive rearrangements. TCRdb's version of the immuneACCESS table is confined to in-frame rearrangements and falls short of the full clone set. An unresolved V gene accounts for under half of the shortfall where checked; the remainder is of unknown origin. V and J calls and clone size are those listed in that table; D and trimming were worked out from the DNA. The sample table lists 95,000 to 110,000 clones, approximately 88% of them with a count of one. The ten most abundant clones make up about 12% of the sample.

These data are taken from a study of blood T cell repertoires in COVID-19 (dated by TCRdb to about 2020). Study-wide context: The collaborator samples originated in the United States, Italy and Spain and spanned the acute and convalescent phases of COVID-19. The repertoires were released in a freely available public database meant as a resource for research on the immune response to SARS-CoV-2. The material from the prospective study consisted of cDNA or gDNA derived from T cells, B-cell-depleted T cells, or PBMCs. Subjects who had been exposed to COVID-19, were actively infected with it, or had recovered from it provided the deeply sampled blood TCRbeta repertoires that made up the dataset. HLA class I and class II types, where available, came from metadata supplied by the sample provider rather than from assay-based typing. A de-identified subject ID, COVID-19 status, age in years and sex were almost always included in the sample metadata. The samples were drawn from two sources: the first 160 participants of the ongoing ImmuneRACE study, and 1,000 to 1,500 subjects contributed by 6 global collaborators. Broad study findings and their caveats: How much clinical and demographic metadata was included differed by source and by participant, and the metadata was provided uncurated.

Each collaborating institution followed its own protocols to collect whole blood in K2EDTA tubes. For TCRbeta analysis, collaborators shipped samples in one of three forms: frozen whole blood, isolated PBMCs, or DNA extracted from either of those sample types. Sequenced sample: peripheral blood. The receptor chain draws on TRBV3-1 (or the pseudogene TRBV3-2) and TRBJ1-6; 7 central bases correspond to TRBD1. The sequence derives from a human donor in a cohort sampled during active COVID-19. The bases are TGTGCCAGCAGCCGGAGCGCCGGGACAGCGTATAATTCACCCCTCCACTTT. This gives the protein CASSRSAGTAYNSPLHF.